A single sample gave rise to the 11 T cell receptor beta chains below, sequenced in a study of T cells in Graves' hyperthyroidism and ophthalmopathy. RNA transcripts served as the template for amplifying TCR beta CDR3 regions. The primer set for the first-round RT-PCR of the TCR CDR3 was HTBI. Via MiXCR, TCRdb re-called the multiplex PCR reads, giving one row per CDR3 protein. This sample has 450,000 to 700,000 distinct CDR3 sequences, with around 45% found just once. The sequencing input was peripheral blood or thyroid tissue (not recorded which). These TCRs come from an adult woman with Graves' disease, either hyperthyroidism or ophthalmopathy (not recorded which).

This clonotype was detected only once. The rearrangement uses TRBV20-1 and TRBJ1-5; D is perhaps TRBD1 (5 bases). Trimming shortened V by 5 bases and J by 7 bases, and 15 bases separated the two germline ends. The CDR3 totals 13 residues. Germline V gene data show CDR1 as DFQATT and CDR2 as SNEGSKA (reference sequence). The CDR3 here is CSAQVSWDQPQHF. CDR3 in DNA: TGCAGTGCTCAGGTATCTTGGGACCAGCCCCAGCATTTT.

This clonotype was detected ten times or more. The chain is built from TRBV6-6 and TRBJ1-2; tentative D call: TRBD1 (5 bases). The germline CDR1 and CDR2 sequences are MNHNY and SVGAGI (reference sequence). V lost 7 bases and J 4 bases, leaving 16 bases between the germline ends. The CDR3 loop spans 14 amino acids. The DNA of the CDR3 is TGTGCCAGCACCACGGCGGGGCAGCTCTATGGCTACACCTTC. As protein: CASTTAGQLYGYTF.

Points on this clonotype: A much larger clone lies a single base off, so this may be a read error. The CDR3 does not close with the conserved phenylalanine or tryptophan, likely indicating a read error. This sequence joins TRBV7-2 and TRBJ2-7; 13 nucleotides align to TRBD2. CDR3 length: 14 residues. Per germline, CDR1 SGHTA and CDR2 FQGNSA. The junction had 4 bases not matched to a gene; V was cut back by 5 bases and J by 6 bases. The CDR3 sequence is CASSQLAGGTEQYL. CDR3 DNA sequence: TGTGCCAGCAGCCAACTAGCGGGAGGGACCGAGCAGTACCTC.

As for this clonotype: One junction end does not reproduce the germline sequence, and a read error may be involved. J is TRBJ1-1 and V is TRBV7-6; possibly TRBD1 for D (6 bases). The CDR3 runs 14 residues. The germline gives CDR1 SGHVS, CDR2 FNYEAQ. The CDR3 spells CASSLGQGNTKAFF. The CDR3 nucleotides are TGTGCCAGCAGCTTAGGGCAGGGGAACACTAAAGCTTTCTTT.

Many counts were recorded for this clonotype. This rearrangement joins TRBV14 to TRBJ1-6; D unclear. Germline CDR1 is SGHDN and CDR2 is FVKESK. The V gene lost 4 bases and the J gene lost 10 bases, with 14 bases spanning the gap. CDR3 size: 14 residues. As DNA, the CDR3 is TGTGCCAGCAGCCCTTTGAACGGGGAATCACCCCTCCACTTT. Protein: CASSPLNGESPLHF. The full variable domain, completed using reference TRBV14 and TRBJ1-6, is EAGVTQFPSHSVIEKGQTVTLRCDPISGHDNLYWYRRVMGKEIKFLLHFVKESKQDESGMPNNRFLAERTGGTYSTLKVQPAELEDSGVYFCASSPLNGESPLHFGNGTRLTVT.

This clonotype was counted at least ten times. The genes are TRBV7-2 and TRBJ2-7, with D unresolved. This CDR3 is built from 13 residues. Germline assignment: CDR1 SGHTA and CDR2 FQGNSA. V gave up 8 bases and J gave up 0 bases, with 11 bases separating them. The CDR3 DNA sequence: TGTGCCAGCGGTCGCGGCCACTCCTACGAGCAGTACTTC. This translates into CASGRGHSYEQYF.

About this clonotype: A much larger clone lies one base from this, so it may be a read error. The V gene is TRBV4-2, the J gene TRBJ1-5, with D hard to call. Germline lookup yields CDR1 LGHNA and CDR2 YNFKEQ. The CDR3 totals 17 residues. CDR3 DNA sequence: TGTGCCAGCAGCCAAGATAGTCTTTTAACAGATCGCCAGCCCCACCATTTT. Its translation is CASSQDSLLTDRQPHHF.

DNA for the CDR3: TGTGCTAGTGGTTCCGATGTGGCCCTCCACTTT. It codes for CASGSDVALHF. This chain joins TRBV12-5 and TRBJ1-6; D not resolved. This CDR3 has 11 residues. The germline V gene encodes CDR1 LGHNT and CDR2 FRNRAP. Trimming cost V 4 bases and J 14 bases, with 9 bases left between them.

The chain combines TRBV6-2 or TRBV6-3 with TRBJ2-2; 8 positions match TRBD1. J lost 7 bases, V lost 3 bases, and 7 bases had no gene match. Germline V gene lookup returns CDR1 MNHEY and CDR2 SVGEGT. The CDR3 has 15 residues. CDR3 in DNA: TGTGCCAGCAGTTATGGACAGGGAGTGATCGGGGAGCTGTTTTTT. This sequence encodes CASSYGQGVIGELFF.

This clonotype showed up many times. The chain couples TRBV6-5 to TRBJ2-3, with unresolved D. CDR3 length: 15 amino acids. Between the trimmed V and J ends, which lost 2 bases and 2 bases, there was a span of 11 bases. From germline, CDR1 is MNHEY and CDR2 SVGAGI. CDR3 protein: CASSYRTDYTDTQYF. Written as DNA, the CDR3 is TGTGCCAGCAGTTACAGAACGGATTACACAGATACGCAGTATTTT.

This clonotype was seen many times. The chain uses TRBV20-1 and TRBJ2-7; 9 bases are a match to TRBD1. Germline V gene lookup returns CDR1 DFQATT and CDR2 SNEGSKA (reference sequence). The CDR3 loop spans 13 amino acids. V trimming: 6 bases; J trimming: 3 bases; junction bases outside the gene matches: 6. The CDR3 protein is CSARDRVDYEQYF. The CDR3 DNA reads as TGCAGTGCAAGGGACAGGGTTGACTACGAGCAGTACTTC.